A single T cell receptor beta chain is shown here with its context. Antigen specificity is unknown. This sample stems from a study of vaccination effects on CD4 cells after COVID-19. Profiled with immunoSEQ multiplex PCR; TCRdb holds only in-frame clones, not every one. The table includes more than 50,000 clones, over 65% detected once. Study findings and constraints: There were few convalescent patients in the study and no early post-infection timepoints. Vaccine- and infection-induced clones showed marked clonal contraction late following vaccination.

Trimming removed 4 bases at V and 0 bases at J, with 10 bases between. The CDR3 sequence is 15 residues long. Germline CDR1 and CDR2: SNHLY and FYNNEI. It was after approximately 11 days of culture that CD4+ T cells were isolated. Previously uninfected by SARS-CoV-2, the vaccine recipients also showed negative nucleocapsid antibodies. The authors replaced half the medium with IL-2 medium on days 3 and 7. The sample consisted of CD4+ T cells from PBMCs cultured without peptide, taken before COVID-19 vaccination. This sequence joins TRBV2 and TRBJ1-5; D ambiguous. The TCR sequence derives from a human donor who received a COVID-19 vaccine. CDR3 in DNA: TGTGCCAGCAGTGTCGGTGGTTTTAGCAATCAGCCCCAGCATTTT. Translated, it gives CASSVGGFSNQPQHF.